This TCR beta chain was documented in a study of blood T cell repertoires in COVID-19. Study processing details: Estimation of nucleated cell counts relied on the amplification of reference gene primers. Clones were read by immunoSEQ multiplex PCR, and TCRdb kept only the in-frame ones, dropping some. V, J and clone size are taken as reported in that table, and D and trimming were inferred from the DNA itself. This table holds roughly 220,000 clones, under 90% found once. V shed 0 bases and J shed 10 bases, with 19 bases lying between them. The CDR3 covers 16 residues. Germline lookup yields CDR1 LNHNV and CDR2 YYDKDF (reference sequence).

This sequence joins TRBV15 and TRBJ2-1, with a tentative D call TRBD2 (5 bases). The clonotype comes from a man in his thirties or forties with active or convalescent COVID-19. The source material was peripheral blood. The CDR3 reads CATSRDRGPTRGEQFF. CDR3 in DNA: TGTGCCACCAGCAGAGATCGTGGTCCAACCCGCGGGGAGCAGTTCTTC.